This T cell receptor beta chain is drawn from a study of spatial heterogeneity in lung cancer. This clonotype is deemed medium-sized. The time point was: sample taken at primary tumor resection. A single record per CDR3 protein comes from TCRdb applying MiXCR to the 5' RACE reads. The sample yields some 8,900 distinct CDR3 sequences, roughly 4.3% seen once. CDR3 length: 11 residues. V was trimmed by 1 base and J by 5 bases, leaving 2 bases between them. The sequences come from PBMCs, collected at surgery. This chain links TRBV12-3 or TRBV12-4 with TRBJ1-1; D is unresolved. This clonotype was sampled from a male donor with early-stage non-small cell lung cancer. DNA of the CDR3: TGTGCCAGCAGTTTAGAGACTGAAGCTTTCTTT. Protein product: CASSLETEAFF.